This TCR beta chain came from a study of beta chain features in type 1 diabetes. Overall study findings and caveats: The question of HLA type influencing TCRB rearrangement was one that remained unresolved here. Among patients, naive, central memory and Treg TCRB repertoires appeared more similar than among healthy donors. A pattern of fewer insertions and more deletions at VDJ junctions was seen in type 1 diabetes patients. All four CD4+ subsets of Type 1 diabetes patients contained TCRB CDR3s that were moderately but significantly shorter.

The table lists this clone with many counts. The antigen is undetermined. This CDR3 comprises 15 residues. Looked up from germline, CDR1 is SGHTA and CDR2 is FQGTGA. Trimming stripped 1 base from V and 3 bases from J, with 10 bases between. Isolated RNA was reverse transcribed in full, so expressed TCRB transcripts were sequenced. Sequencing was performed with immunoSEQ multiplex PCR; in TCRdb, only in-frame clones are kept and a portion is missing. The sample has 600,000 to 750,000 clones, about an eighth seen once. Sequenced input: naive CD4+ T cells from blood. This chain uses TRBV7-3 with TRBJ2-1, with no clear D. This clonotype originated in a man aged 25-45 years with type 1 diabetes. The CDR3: CASSLSPSGYNEQFF. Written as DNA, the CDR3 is TGTGCCAGCAGCTTAAGTCCTTCCGGCTACAATGAGCAGTTCTTC.